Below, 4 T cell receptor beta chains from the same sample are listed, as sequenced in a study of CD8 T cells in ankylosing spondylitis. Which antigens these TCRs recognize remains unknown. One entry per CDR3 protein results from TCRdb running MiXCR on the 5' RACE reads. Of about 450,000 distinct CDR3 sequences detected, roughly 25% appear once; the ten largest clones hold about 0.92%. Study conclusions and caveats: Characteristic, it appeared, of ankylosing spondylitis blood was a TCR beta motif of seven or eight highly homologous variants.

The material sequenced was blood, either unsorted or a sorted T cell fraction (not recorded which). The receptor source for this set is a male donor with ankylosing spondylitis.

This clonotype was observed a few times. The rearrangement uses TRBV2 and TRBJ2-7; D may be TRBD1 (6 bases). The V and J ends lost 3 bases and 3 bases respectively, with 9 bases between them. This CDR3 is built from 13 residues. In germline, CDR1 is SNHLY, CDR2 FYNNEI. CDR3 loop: CASSDDRRYEQYV. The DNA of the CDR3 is TGTGCCAGCAGTGACGACAGGCGCTACGAGCAGTACGTC.

CDR3 region: CAIRVGNTGELFF. As DNA, the CDR3 is TGTGCCATCAGAGTGGGTAACACCGGGGAGCTGTTTTTT. The chain carries TRBV10-3 and TRBJ2-2, with unresolved D. Trimming removed 6 bases from V and 2 bases from J, with 7 bases in between. The CDR3 has 13 residues. In germline, CDR1 is ENHRY, CDR2 SYGVKD.

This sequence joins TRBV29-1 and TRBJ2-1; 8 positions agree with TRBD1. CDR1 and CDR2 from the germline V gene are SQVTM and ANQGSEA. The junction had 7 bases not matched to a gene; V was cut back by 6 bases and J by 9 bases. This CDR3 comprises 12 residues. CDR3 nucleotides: TGCAGCGTCGGACAGGGAAGGAGTGAGCAGTTCTTC. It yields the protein CSVGQGRSEQFF.

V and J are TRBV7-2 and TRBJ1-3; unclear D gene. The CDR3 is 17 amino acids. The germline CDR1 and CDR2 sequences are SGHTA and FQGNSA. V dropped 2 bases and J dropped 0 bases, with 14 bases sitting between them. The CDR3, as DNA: TGTGCCAGCAGCTTACAGCTCCCTCTCTACTCTGGAAACACCATATATTTT. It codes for CASSLQLPLYSGNTIYF. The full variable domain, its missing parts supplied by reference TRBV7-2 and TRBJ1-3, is GAGVSQSPSNKVTEKGKDVELRCDPISGHTALYWYRQSLGQGLEFLIYFQGNSAPDKSGLPSDRFSAERTGGSVSTLTIQRTQQEDSAVYLCASSLQLPLYSGNTIYFGEGSWLTVV.